Listed below are T cell receptor beta chains from one sample, sequenced in a study of blood T cell repertoires in COVID-19. Only in-frame clones appear in the TCRdb table, and some are missing; sequencing was by immunoSEQ multiplex PCR. There are about 290,000 clones in the sample; roughly 80% occur only once, and 4% to 5% lies in the top ten. What was sequenced was peripheral blood. These receptors were obtained from a woman in her forties or fifties with active or convalescent COVID-19. Both conserved end residues are part of each CDR3. The size field is filled for only some rows; it gives once, few, many or a size class.

j_call,clone_size,v_call,cdr3_aa
TRBJ1-1,NA,TRBV6-4,CASRSTDLSTEAFF
TRBJ2-5,NA,TRBV9,CASSVAGGYQETQYF
TRBJ2-7,few,TRBV27,CASSLDISYEQYF
TRBJ1-2,NA,TRBV19,CASRPPAGGYGYTF
TRBJ1-3,NA,TRBV3-1/TRBV3-2,CASRPTPGQGGGNTIYF
TRBJ2-1,NA,TRBV5-1,CASSLGKGPTYNEQFF
TRBJ2-7,NA,TRBV5-1,CASSGPDRGYEQYF
TRBJ2-3,NA,TRBV7-9,CASSPWTSASTDTQYF
TRBJ1-6,NA,TRBV7-2,CASSFLRTGRSYNSPLHF
TRBJ1-3,NA,TRBV28,CASSPQGGGGGNTIYF
TRBJ1-5,few,TRBV24-1,CATANGDSYSNQPQHF
TRBJ1-4,NA,TRBV5-1,CASSPGTYATNEKLFF
TRBJ2-7,NA,TRBV27,CASSRGGGRRYEQYF
TRBJ2-2,NA,TRBV10-2,CASSIGTSGRRAGELFF
TRBJ2-5,NA,TRBV7-9,CASGRDRHETQYF
TRBJ2-6,NA,TRBV27,CASSFLAAGANVLTF
TRBJ1-4,NA,TRBV6-1,CASSDNPGRTNEKLFF
TRBJ1-1,NA,TRBV12-3/TRBV12-4,CASSRTGRTEAFF
TRBJ1-5,NA,TRBV6-4,CASSASYGQPQHF
TRBJ2-1,NA,TRBV5-1,CASSGGPNRGFNEQFF
TRBJ1-6,NA,TRBV3-1/TRBV3-2,CASSQPGKGSPLHF
TRBJ1-2,NA,TRBV2,CASSEAGVVGYTF
TRBJ1-4,NA,TRBV4-2,CASSQDRAGGKLFF
TRBJ1-5,NA,TRBV7-8,CASSLAQQGNQPQHF
TRBJ2-3,NA,TRBV6-1,CASSEEGTGGQDTQYF
TRBJ2-2,NA,TRBV10-1,CASSAVGSTGELFF
TRBJ1-2,NA,TRBV6-5,CASSYLRGPFYGYTF
TRBJ2-7,few,TRBV29-1,CSALAGSYEQYF
TRBJ1-1,NA,TRBV3-1/TRBV3-2,CASSRTGDTEAFF
TRBJ2-1,NA,TRBV4-1,CASSTFTSGSQGEQFF
TRBJ1-2,NA,TRBV7-9,CASSWGEYGYTF
TRBJ2-5,NA,TRBV3-1/TRBV3-2,CASSHGGETQYF
TRBJ2-1,NA,TRBV10-3,CAISASTGGSYNEQFF
TRBJ2-2,NA,TRBV2,CASSGLAGGSGELFF
TRBJ2-1,NA,TRBV5-1,CASSPGTATYNEQFF
TRBJ1-6,NA,TRBV12-5,CASGFAGLGDSPLHF
TRBJ2-3,NA,TRBV15,CATSREGGTDTQYF
TRBJ1-1,NA,TRBV7-2,CASSLWTGGAETFF
TRBJ2-2,NA,TRBV7-6,CASSGGVRYTGELFF
TRBJ2-1,NA,TRBV9,CASSVGSGQEQFF
TRBJ1-1,NA,TRBV6-4,CASSDPYSGEAFF
TRBJ2-3,NA,TRBV6-2/TRBV6-3,CASSSLVLAGVTTDTQYF